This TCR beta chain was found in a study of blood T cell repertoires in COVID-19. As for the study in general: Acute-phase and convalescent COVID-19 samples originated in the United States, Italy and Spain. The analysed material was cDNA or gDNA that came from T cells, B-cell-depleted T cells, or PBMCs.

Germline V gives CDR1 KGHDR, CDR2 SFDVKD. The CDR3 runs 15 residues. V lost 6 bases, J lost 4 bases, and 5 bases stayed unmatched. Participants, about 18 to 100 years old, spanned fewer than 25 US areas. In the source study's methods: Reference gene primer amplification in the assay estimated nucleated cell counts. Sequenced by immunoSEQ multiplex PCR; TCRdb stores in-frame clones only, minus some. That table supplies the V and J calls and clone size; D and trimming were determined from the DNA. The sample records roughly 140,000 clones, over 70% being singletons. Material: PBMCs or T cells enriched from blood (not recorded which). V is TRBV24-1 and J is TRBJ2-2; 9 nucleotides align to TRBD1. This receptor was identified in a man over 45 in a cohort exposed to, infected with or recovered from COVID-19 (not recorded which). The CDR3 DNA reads TGTGCCACCAGTCCGGGACAGGGAGGCACCGGGGAGCTGTTTTTT. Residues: CATSPGQGGTGELFF.